The source of this T cell receptor (beta chain) is a study of T cell responses to AZD1222 COVID-19 vaccine. Generated by immunoSEQ multiplex PCR, the TCRdb table keeps only in-frame clones and is missing some. This table has more than 80,000 clones, about nine tenths appearing once. V dropped 3 bases and J dropped 4 bases, with 14 bases sitting between them. The germline V gene has CDR1 LGHDT and CDR2 YNNKEL (reference sequence). The CDR3 has 15 amino acids. The clonotype comes from an adult in good health. The chain is built from TRBV3-1 (or the pseudogene TRBV3-2) and TRBJ2-3, with a weak D call TRBD2 (6 bases). The specimen comprised peripheral blood, sampled on day 0 of AZD1222 vaccination. CDR3: CASSQERGISDTQYF. CDR3 sequence (DNA): TGTGCCAGCAGCCAGGAACGGGGGATTTCAGATACGCAGTATTTT.